This TCR beta chain was obtained from a study of regulatory T cells in long-lasting Graves disease. The time point denotes: newly diagnosed GD, antithyroid drugs for less than 3 months. Extracted PBMC RNA gave rise to the TCR library. Investigators prepared the TCR beta libraries by applying iRepertoire HTBI primers and Arm-PCR of CDR3 regions. MiXCR, applied by TCRdb to the multiplex PCR reads, yields one record per CDR3 protein. The table lists some 560,000 distinct CDR3 sequences, roughly a sixth of them singletons, with around 25% in the top ten. Study-wide points: A greater number of public clonotypes (2,741) was shared by persistent patients than by new patients (around 1,000).

CDR1 and CDR2 (germline): KGHDR, SFDVKD. Between the trimmed V and J ends, which lost 3 bases and 8 bases, there was a span of 10 bases. The CDR3 has 12 residues. Comments on this clonotype: Its specificity is not known.

These data also formed part of another study, on T cells in Graves' hyperthyroidism and ophthalmopathy. As reported in that work: It was considered stable Graves' hyperthyroidism when ophthalmopathy did not progress within 18 months. Researchers ran a first-round RT-PCR on the TCR CDR3 using the HTBI primer set. By a 13 V-J model, ophthalmopathy was set apart from stable hyperthyroidism.

This chain joins TRBV24-1 and TRBJ2-7; either TRBD1 or TRBD2 may fit D (5 bases each). The input for sequencing was peripheral blood mononuclear cells (PBMCs), taken at new diagnosis, from a patient treated with antithyroid drugs. The receptor comes from a woman aged 35-60 years with Graves disease. CDR3 coding DNA: TGTGCCACCAGTGATCGGGACGGACAGCAGTACTTC. Its translation: CATSDRDGQQYF.